These 13 T cell receptor beta chains were sequenced from one sample in a study of blood T cells in healthy people across ages. Combining a sample-barcoded 5' primer with a J-beta primer mix, a second PCR ran for 7 to 11 cycles. MiXCR was run by TCRdb on the 5' RACE reads, yielding one entry per CDR3 protein. The sample lists some 900,000 distinct CDR3 sequences, more than 25% seen once, with around 16% in the top ten. Sequenced: blood. Receptors were obtained from an elderly woman in good health.

This clonotype came up a few times. The V and J genes are TRBV7-9 and TRBJ1-1; D may be TRBD1 (5 bases). Germline CDR1 reads SEHNR; CDR2 reads FQNEAQ (reference sequence). Trimming removed 4 bases at V and 4 bases at J, with 10 bases between. The CDR3 has 13 amino acids. This chain's CDR3 is CASSSGGGTEAFF. CDR3 DNA: TGTGCCAGCAGCTCGGGGGGGGGCACTGAAGCTTTCTTT.

This clonotype came up many times. The chain couples TRBV27 to TRBJ1-6; D perhaps matches TRBD1 (6 bases). The V end was cut by 1 base, the J end by 2 bases, with 12 bases between. Germline V gene lookup returns CDR1 MNHEY and CDR2 SMNVEV (reference sequence). The CDR3 runs to 17 residues. The CDR3 loop reads CASSLFNGGAYNSPLHF. The CDR3 nucleotides are TGTGCCAGCAGTTTATTTAATGGGGGCGCCTATAATTCACCCCTCCACTTT.

This clonotype was recorded many times. The chain carries TRBV6-5 and TRBJ2-6; maybe TRBD1 (6 bases). Germline V CDR1 and CDR2: MNHEY, SVGAGI. The CDR3 spans 15 residues. The V end was cut by 6 bases, the J end by 1 base, with 10 bases between. The chain's CDR3 is CASRQQGSGANVLTF. The CDR3 DNA sequence: TGTGCCAGCAGACAACAGGGTTCTGGGGCCAACGTCCTGACTTTC.

The sample holds a few counts of this clonotype. J is TRBJ1-4 and V is TRBV5-1; the match to TRBD1 covers 7 bases. V lost 1 base, J lost 4 bases, and 7 bases stayed unmatched. This CDR3 is built from 16 residues. CDR1 SGHRS and CDR2 YFSETQ come from the germline V gene. CDR3 sequence reads: CASSLKPTGRNEKLFF. The DNA of the CDR3 is TGCGCCAGCAGCTTGAAACCGACAGGGCGTAATGAAAAACTGTTTTTT.

This chain joins TRBV20-1 and TRBJ1-1, with TRBD1 as a possible D gene (5 bases). The CDR3 spans 11 residues. Germline CDR1 DFQATT, CDR2 SNEGSKA (reference sequence). V gave up 6 bases and J gave up 11 bases, with 16 bases separating them. Here the CDR3 reads CSASWQGAAFF. The CDR3 DNA sequence: TGCAGTGCGAGTTGGCAAGGGGCCGCTTTCTTT.

A few counts support this clonotype. A much larger clone sits a single nucleotide away, making a read error possible. This sequence joins TRBV12-3 or TRBV12-4 and TRBJ2-7, with D possibly called TRBD1 or TRBD2 (6 bases each). This CDR3 has 12 residues. Trimming took 8 bases from V and 7 from J, leaving 15 bases between them. The CDR3: CASRLRGREQYF. The CDR3 nucleotides read TGTGCCAGCCGCCTTCGGGGGCGTGAGCAGTACTTC.

This clonotype was counted only a few times. The genes are TRBV11-3 and TRBJ2-7; 7 bases are shared with TRBD1. Trimming cost V 5 bases and J 10 bases; bases outside gene matches: 14. The CDR3 spans 14 residues. CDR1 is SGHNT, CDR2 YENEEA, per germline. CDR3 amino acids: CASSTPRQGSPQYF. The CDR3 region has the DNA TGTGCCAGCAGCACTCCGAGACAGGGCAGTCCCCAGTACTTC.

This clonotype was found many times. In nucleotides, the CDR3 is TGTGCCAGCAGTGGGCAAGGGGGCATTCAAGAGACCCAGTACTTC. Residues: CASSGQGGIQETQYF. The V gene is TRBV7-2, the J gene TRBJ2-5; TRBD1 matches 7 bases. The CDR3 totals 15 residues. The V gene end was trimmed by 6 bases and the J gene end by 2 bases; junction bases not matched to a gene: 9. Germline CDR1 SGHTA, CDR2 FQGNSA.

This clonotype is a singleton in its sample. This clone may be a read error of a much larger clone one base away. The rearrangement uses TRBV12-3 or TRBV12-4 and TRBJ2-5; 10 bases are shared with TRBD1. The CDR3 is made up of 14 amino acids. CDR3 sequence: CACSRDRGDVEQYF. In DNA form, the CDR3 reads TGTGCCTGCAGCCGGGACAGGGGTGATGTTGAGCAGTACTTC.

This clonotype has a count of ten or more. The rearrangement joins TRBV18 to TRBJ2-3, with D perhaps assigned TRBD1 or TRBD2 (5 bases each). The V end lost 5 bases, the J end lost 8 bases, and 14 bases lay between the germline ends. Germline V CDR1 and CDR2: KGHSH, LQKENI. The CDR3 totals 13 residues. The CDR3 is CASSNPEGLTQYF. The CDR3 nucleotides read TGTGCCAGCTCAAACCCAGAGGGGCTTACGCAGTATTTT.

Many counts were recorded for this clonotype. The chain uses TRBV2 and TRBJ2-1; 9 bases match TRBD2. Germline V gene data show CDR1 as SNHLY and CDR2 as FYNNEI. J gave up 9 bases and V 9 bases, and 15 bases lay outside the gene matches. CDR3 length: 15 residues. The DNA of the CDR3 is TGTGCCAGGCGAACGACTAGCGGTAGGGGGGGTGAGCAGTTCTTC. This codes for CARRTTSGRGGEQFF. Full variable domain (missing parts from reference TRBV2 and TRBJ2-1): EPEVTQTPSHQVTQMGQEVILRCVPISNHLYFYWYRQILGQKVEFLVSFYNNEISEKSEIFDDQFSVERPDGSNFTLKIRSTKLEDSAMYFCARRTTSGRGGEQFFGPGTRLTVL.

In its sample, this clonotype was seen many times. This chain joins TRBV20-1 and TRBJ1-1; 8 nucleotides line up with TRBD1. This CDR3 contains 13 residues. With 5 bases clipped from V and 0 bases from J, the junction kept 2 bases outside the gene matches. Germline loops: CDR1 DFQATT, CDR2 SNEGSKA (reference sequence). The CDR3 coding sequence is TGCAGTGCTGTGGACAGGGTGAACACTGAAGCTTTCTTT. This encodes CSAVDRVNTEAFF.

On this clonotype: A much bigger clone sits one base away, suggesting this may be a read error. The rearrangement uses TRBV28 and TRBJ2-1; D possibly corresponds to TRBD1 (5 bases). The CDR3 runs 14 residues. Between the trimmed V and J ends, which lost 6 bases and 10 bases, there was a span of 19 bases. Germline-derived CDR1 and CDR2 are MDHEN and SYDVKM. The CDR3 loop reads CASRPGGASYEQFF. The CDR3 nucleotides read TGTGCCAGCAGGCCCGGTGGGGCCTCCTACGAGCAGTTCTTC.